This T cell receptor beta chain was captured by sequencing in a study of naive and memory T cell subsets. Both TRBC1 and TRBC2 were covered by a beta constant-region primer of two equimolar oligonucleotides. Ligated cDNA was amplified by four rounds of PCR with nested alpha and beta constant-region primers and SP2. TCRdb re-called the UMI-ligation and nested PCR reads with MiXCR, one entry per CDR3 protein. The data show 130,000 or so distinct CDR3 sequences, with roughly 32% seen just once and less than 1% held by the top ten. The CDR3 has 19 residues. The V gene's germline CDR1 is SGHTA and CDR2 FQGNSA. The J segment lost 4 bases and the V segment lost 1 base, leaving 11 bases of the junction unmatched. This clonotype was counted at least ten times.

The origin of this receptor is a human donor in good health. What was sequenced was central memory CD4+ T cells from blood. The chain combines TRBV7-2 with TRBJ2-1; the match to TRBD1 covers 12 bases. The CDR3 nucleotides read TGTGCCAGCAGCTTAGGTCTAATACCGGGACAGGGGGCATACAATGAGCAGTTCTTC. Amino acid sequence: CASSLGLIPGQGAYNEQFF.